One and the same sample provided the 30 T cell receptor beta chains below, sequenced in a study of control samples from healthy donors and cancer patients. Generated by immunoSEQ multiplex PCR, the TCRdb table keeps only in-frame clones and is missing some. The table has approximately 89,000 clones, about 89% seen once; the top ten hold roughly 21%. The sample comprised blood. The source is a man aged 25 to 45 in good health.

The chain recombines TRBV7-9 with TRBJ1-3; D uncertain. The CDR3 runs to 14 residues. V dropped 0 bases and J dropped 8 bases, with 11 bases sitting between them. From germline, CDR1 is SEHNR and CDR2 FQNEAQ (reference sequence). The CDR3 sequence is CASSLAKGPYTIYF. As DNA, the CDR3 is TGTGCCAGCAGCTTAGCGAAGGGCCCTTACACCATATATTTT.

CDR3 DNA sequence: TGTGCCAGTAGTATAGTGGAGCAGGGGAACACTGAAGCTTTCTTT. Protein sequence: CASSIVEQGNTEAFF. The V and J genes are TRBV19 and TRBJ1-1; tentatively, D is TRBD1 (5 bases). Trimming took 1 base from V and 1 from J, leaving 10 bases between them. CDR1 and CDR2 (germline): LNHDA, SQIVND (reference sequence). The CDR3 is 15 residues long.

The chain is built from TRBV18 and TRBJ2-1; 9 bases agree with TRBD2. After removal of 2 bases from V and 5 bases from J, the junction contained 4 bases not matched to a gene. In germline, CDR1 is KGHSH, CDR2 LQKENI. The CDR3 sequence is 15 residues long. The CDR3 protein is CASSPGASGNNEQFF. The CDR3 nucleotides read TGTGCCAGCTCACCAGGGGCTAGCGGGAACAATGAGCAGTTCTTC.

This chain links TRBV9 with TRBJ2-1, with a possible D match to TRBD1 (5 bases). The germline V gene encodes CDR1 SGDLS and CDR2 YYNGEE. V was trimmed by 3 bases and J by 3 bases, leaving 13 bases between them. This CDR3 has 15 amino acids. The CDR3 DNA is TGTGCCAGCAGCGCGACAGCGAATTTCTACAATGAGCAGTTCTTC. It specifies CASSATANFYNEQFF.

The chain combines TRBV19 with TRBJ2-7; 7 bases match TRBD2. With 5 bases clipped from V and 6 bases from J, the junction kept 7 bases outside the gene matches. The germline gives CDR1 LNHDA, CDR2 SQIVND (reference sequence). This CDR3 contains 13 residues. The CDR3 spells CASSAGVNPEQYF. The CDR3 region has the DNA TGTGCCAGTAGTGCGGGGGTAAATCCCGAGCAGTACTTC.

The rearrangement joins TRBV19 to TRBJ1-3; D unclear. Trimming removed 1 base from V and 0 bases from J, with 7 bases in between. The germline V gene has CDR1 LNHDA and CDR2 SQIVND (reference sequence). This CDR3 region has 15 residues. CDR3 sequence (DNA): TGTGCCAGTAGTATAGCCGGGGACTCTGGAAACACCATATATTTT. Translated, it gives CASSIAGDSGNTIYF.

The chain employs TRBV5-4 and TRBJ2-3; 7 bases match TRBD1. With V trimmed by 3 bases and J by 4 bases, 5 bases remained unmatched. The CDR3 length is 14 residues. Germline V CDR1 and CDR2: SGHNT, YYREEE (reference sequence). As DNA, the CDR3 is TGTGCCAGCAGCTCCAGACAGGGTCCAGATACGCAGTATTTT. It translates to CASSSRQGPDTQYF.

The gene calls are TRBV7-9 and TRBJ2-1; TRBD2 matches 8 bases. Germline V lookup: CDR1 SEHNR, CDR2 FQNEAQ (reference sequence). CDR3 length: 15 residues. Trimming at V came to 5 bases and at J to 7 bases, leaving 10 bases not matched to a gene. The CDR3, as DNA: TGTGCCAGCAGCCTTGGACTAGCTGGGACAAATGAGCAGTTCTTC. Residues: CASSLGLAGTNEQFF.

The chain has TRBV6-6 and TRBJ1-1; the D gene is possibly TRBD1 (5 bases). Per the germline V gene, CDR1 is MNHNY and CDR2 is SVGAGI (reference sequence). The CDR3 contains 16 residues. V lost 0 bases and J 2 bases, leaving 13 bases between the germline ends. The chain's CDR3 is CASSYSFGGPNTEAFF. The CDR3 nucleotides read TGTGCCAGCAGTTACTCCTTTGGGGGTCCTAACACTGAAGCTTTCTTT.

CDR3 protein: CASSLGRAGNTIYF. The CDR3 DNA reads TGTGCCAGCAGCTTAGGGCGGGCTGGAAACACCATATATTTT. The rearrangement links TRBV5-6 to TRBJ1-3; D unclear. The V end was cut by 2 bases, the J end by 2 bases, with 8 bases between. The CDR3 has 14 amino acids. CDR1 and CDR2 (germline): SGHDT, YYEEEE.

This chain joins TRBV18 and TRBJ1-6; 7 bases match TRBD1. This CDR3 has 16 residues. The germline gives CDR1 KGHSH, CDR2 LQKENI. Trimming cost V 3 bases and J 8 bases; bases outside gene matches: 10. This chain's CDR3 is CASSPQTGIVDSPLHF. In nucleotides, the CDR3 is TGTGCCAGCTCACCCCAGACAGGGATAGTTGATTCACCCCTCCACTTT.

The genes are TRBV7-9 and TRBJ2-3; D unresolved. Trimming pared 4 bases from V and 6 bases from J, leaving 8 bases between. The CDR3 contains 12 residues. The germline V gene encodes CDR1 SEHNR and CDR2 FQNEAQ (reference sequence). The CDR3 region is CASSSAWDTQYF. The CDR3 DNA reads TGTGCCAGCAGCTCAGCCTGGGATACGCAGTATTTT.

The rearrangement joins TRBV18 to TRBJ2-1, with 7 bases identical to TRBD1. Germline loops: CDR1 KGHSH, CDR2 LQKENI. The length of the CDR3 is 15 residues. The V and J ends lost 5 bases and 4 bases, in that order; junction bases with no gene match: 8. CDR3 protein: CASSAGTELYNEQFF. The CDR3 nucleotides are TGTGCCAGCTCAGCCGGGACAGAGCTTTACAATGAGCAGTTCTTC.

Remarks on this clone: One junction end does not reproduce the germline sequence, and a read error may be involved. The V and J genes are TRBV5-1 and TRBJ2-7; D is uncertain. The germline V gene has CDR1 SGHRS and CDR2 YFSETQ. This CDR3 has 10 residues. Here the CDR3 reads CASSLEVRSF. The DNA of the CDR3 is TGCGCCAGCAGCTTGGAAGTCCGGAGCTTC. Supplemented by reference TRBV5-1 and TRBJ2-7, the full variable domain reads KAGVTQTPRYLIKTRGQQVTLSCSPISGHRSVSWYQQTPGQGLQFLFEYFSETQRNKGNFPGRFSGRQFSNSRSEMNVSTLELGDSALYLCASSLEVRSFGPGTRLTVT.

V is TRBV9 and J is TRBJ1-4; TRBD1 aligns across 7 bases. CDR1 SGDLS and CDR2 YYNGEE come from the germline V gene. The CDR3 spans 16 residues. Trimming cost V 3 bases and J 8 bases; bases outside gene matches: 13. CDR3 amino acids: CASSAMGGGAEEKLFF. CDR3 DNA sequence: TGTGCCAGCAGCGCCATGGGAGGGGGCGCCGAGGAAAAACTGTTTTTT.

V gene TRBV7-9 combines with J gene TRBJ2-4; 10 bases match TRBD1. Germline V lookup: CDR1 SEHNR, CDR2 FQNEAQ (reference sequence). V trimming: 5 bases; J trimming: 1 base; junction bases outside the gene matches: 11. This CDR3 contains 18 residues. The chain's CDR3 is CASSLGTGAPEAKNIQYF. The CDR3 DNA is TGTGCCAGCAGCCTAGGGACAGGGGCGCCGGAGGCCAAAAACATTCAGTACTTC.

V and J are TRBV7-8 and TRBJ2-6; 11 nucleotides match TRBD1. The CDR3 contains 19 residues. Germline CDR1 reads SGHVS; CDR2 reads FQNEAQ. J was trimmed by 1 base and V by 2 bases; bases with no gene match: 7. For the CDR3, the DNA is TGTGCCAGCAGCTTAAGGGACAGGGGGTCCGGGTCTGGGGCCAACGTCCTGACTTTC. This translates into CASSLRDRGSGSGANVLTF.

The V call is TRBV28, the J call TRBJ2-5; tentative D call: TRBD2 (6 bases). The CDR3 contains 14 residues. Trimming took 5 bases from V and 4 from J, leaving 14 bases between them. CDR1 and CDR2 from the germline V gene are MDHEN and SYDVKM. Here the CDR3 DNA reads TGTGCCAGCAGTCGGAGGGGAAGTGGAGAGACCCAGTACTTC. Its translation: CASSRRGSGETQYF.

This clone was seen a single time. This chain joins TRBV9 and TRBJ1-3, with D maybe TRBD1 (5 bases). V gave up 3 bases and J gave up 3 bases, with 19 bases separating them. The CDR3 spans 17 residues. Looked up from germline, CDR1 is SGDLS and CDR2 is YYNGEE. The CDR3 sequence is CASSASGPLEVGNTIYF. The CDR3 DNA reads TGTGCCAGCAGCGCTTCGGGACCTCTTGAAGTTGGAAACACCATATATTTT.

CDR3 nucleotide sequence: TGTGCCAGCTCACCTCCTCAGGGCCCTGAAGCTTTCTTT. Translated: CASSPPQGPEAFF. The V gene is TRBV18, the J gene TRBJ1-1; D perhaps matches TRBD1 (5 bases). Germline CDR1 is KGHSH and CDR2 is LQKENI. V lost 3 bases and J lost 6, with 11 bases in between. The CDR3 has 13 amino acids. Combining the CDR3 with reference TRBV18 and TRBJ1-1 gives the whole variable domain NAGVMQNPRHLVRRRGQEARLRCSPMKGHSHVYWYRQLPEEGLKFMVYLQKENIIDESGMPKERFSAEFPKEGPSILRIQQVVRGDSAAYFCASSPPQGPEAFFGQGTRLTVV.

There are a few counts of this clone. The gene calls are TRBV13 and TRBJ1-1; D is perhaps TRBD1 (5 bases). This CDR3 region has 15 residues. Germline V CDR1 and CDR2: PRHDT, FYEKMQ (reference sequence). The V and J ends lost 5 bases and 1 base respectively, with 14 bases between them. DNA of the CDR3: TGTGCCAGCAGCCCGTGGGGGTCGCAGAACACTGAAGCTTTCTTT. This codes for CASSPWGSQNTEAFF.

This sequence joins TRBV5-8 and TRBJ2-5, with 8 bases lining up with TRBD1. The CDR3 covers 15 residues. The germline V gene encodes CDR1 SGHTS and CDR2 YDEGEE. The ends lost 5 bases at V and 7 bases at J; junction bases unmatched: 13. CDR3 in amino acids: CASRWTGSLVWTQYF. The CDR3 DNA is TGTGCCAGCAGGTGGACAGGGTCGTTGGTTTGGACCCAGTACTTC.

V and J are TRBV4-1 and TRBJ2-2; no definite D call. In germline, CDR1 is MGHRA, CDR2 YSYEKL. This CDR3 has 16 residues. V lost 1 base to trimming and J lost 1 base, with 10 bases between them. CDR3 in amino acids: CASSQAPSWNTGELFF. The CDR3 DNA sequence: TGCGCCAGCAGCCAAGCCCCCAGTTGGAACACCGGGGAGCTGTTTTTT.

The chain links TRBV5-1 to TRBJ2-5; 8 bases map to TRBD1. Trimming cost V 0 bases and J 4 bases; bases outside gene matches: 5. This CDR3 spans 15 amino acids. Germline CDR1 SGHRS, CDR2 YFSETQ. CDR3 protein: CASSLADRGGETQYF. CDR3 sequence (DNA): TGCGCCAGCAGCTTGGCCGACAGGGGAGGAGAGACCCAGTACTTC.

This clone was picked up one time. The chain uses TRBV6-5 and TRBJ2-1; 7 nucleotides line up with TRBD1. CDR3 length: 14 amino acids. Germline V gene sequence: CDR1 MNHEY, CDR2 SVGAGI. J lost 3 bases, V lost 11 bases, and 10 bases had no gene match. CDR3 coding DNA: TGTGCCTCGAACAGGGGCCAAAACTACAATGAGCAGTTCTTC. Amino acid sequence: CASNRGQNYNEQFF.

This chain links TRBV27 with TRBJ2-5; possibly TRBD2 for D (6 bases). V gave up 4 bases and J gave up 10 bases, with 16 bases separating them. The CDR3 has 13 amino acids. Germline values: CDR1 MNHEY, CDR2 SMNVEV (reference sequence). The CDR3 loop reads CASSSPPSTSQYF. CDR3 bases: TGTGCCAGCAGTTCGCCCCCCTCGACTAGCCAGTACTTC.

V is TRBV21-1 and J is TRBJ2-5; TRBD2 reflects the table's D call only, with no check against the DNA. TRBV21-1 is an annotated pseudogene. This CDR3 region has 15 residues. The CDR3 region has the DNA TGTGCCAGCAGCAGGCCTTCCGGGACTCAAGAGACCCAGTACTTC. Protein product: CASSRPSGTQETQYF.

This chain connects TRBV3-1 (or the pseudogene TRBV3-2) to TRBJ2-7; D is possibly TRBD1 or TRBD2 (5 bases each). Trimming cost V 6 bases and J 6 bases, with 15 bases left between them. The CDR3 contains 13 residues. Per germline, CDR1 LGHDT and CDR2 YNNKEL (reference sequence). CDR3 DNA sequence: TGTGCCAGCAGTTCGGGACGTGTCGGCGAGCAGTACGTC. Translated, it gives CASSSGRVGEQYV.

This chain joins TRBV2 and TRBJ1-1; D is uncertain. Germline assignment: CDR1 SNHLY and CDR2 FYNNEI. Trimming took off 0 bases at V and 6 bases at J, with 8 bases between the two ends. The CDR3 sequence is 13 residues long. CDR3 sequence reads: CASSEALQAEAFF. CDR3 coding DNA: TGTGCCAGCAGTGAAGCGCTGCAAGCTGAAGCTTTCTTT.

This chain connects TRBV19 to TRBJ1-1; 7 bases match TRBD1. V lost 9 bases to trimming and J lost 1 base; unmatched junction nucleotides: 8. CDR1 LNHDA and CDR2 SQIVND come from the germline V gene (reference sequence). This CDR3 is 14 amino acids long. CDR3 sequence: CASHRGPENTEAFF. Written as DNA, the CDR3 is TGTGCCAGCCACAGGGGACCCGAGAACACTGAAGCTTTCTTT. The full variable domain, rest sourced from reference TRBV19 and TRBJ1-1, is DGGITQSPKYLFRKEGQNVTLSCEQNLNHDAMYWYRQDPGQGLRLIYYSQIVNDFQKGDIAEGYSVSREKKESFPLTVTSAQKNPTAFYLCASHRGPENTEAFFGQGTRLTVV.